The 16 T cell receptor beta chains reported below all come from one sample, sequenced in a study of identical twins. TCRdb passed the 5' RACE reads through MiXCR, listing each CDR3 protein once. Seen here are approximately 890,000 distinct CDR3 sequences, approximately 13% observed once, and the top ten hold 1.5% to 2%. The same sample was also studied in work on yellow fever vaccine responses in identical twins.

The sequenced sample was PBMCs. Every receptor here comes from a woman younger than 30 in good health.

The rearrangement links TRBV12-5 to TRBJ2-5; D possibly corresponds to TRBD2 (5 bases). Trimming pared 2 bases from V and 5 bases from J, leaving 12 bases between. CDR3 length: 14 amino acids. CDR1 and CDR2 from the germline V gene are LGHNT and FRNRAP. As DNA, the CDR3 is TGTGCTAGTGGTTTGACTATGACTATGGAGACCCAGTACTTC. It translates to CASGLTMTMETQYF.

This clonotype was counted only a few times. The chain is built from TRBV6-5 and TRBJ1-2; TRBD1 aligns across 8 bases. The CDR3 consists of 15 residues. The V segment lost 2 bases and the J segment 3 bases; nucleotides outside the gene matches: 5. CDR1 is MNHEY, CDR2 SVGAGI, per germline. The CDR3 protein is CASSYDAGGYYGYTF. CDR3 nucleotides: TGTGCCAGCAGTTACGACGCAGGGGGCTACTATGGCTACACCTTC.

The count of this clonotype is one. An end of the junction differs from the germline gene, which may be a read error. The V call is TRBV12-3 or TRBV12-4, the J call TRBJ2-5; 8 bases agree with TRBD1. The CDR3 contains 14 residues. The CDR3 bases are TGTGCCTGCAGTTTTCGGACAGGGCGAGAGACCCAGTACTTC. Protein: CACSFRTGRETQYF.

This chain uses TRBV7-9 with TRBJ1-1; possible D gene TRBD1, 6 bases. The germline V gene has CDR1 SEHNR and CDR2 FQNEAQ (reference sequence). Trimming removed 1 base at V and 5 bases at J, with 11 bases between. The CDR3 covers 14 residues. This CDR3 is CASSLDGGRTEAFF. In DNA form, the CDR3 reads TGTGCCAGCAGCTTAGATGGGGGCCGGACTGAAGCTTTCTTT. The whole variable domain, filled in from reference TRBV7-9 and TRBJ1-1, reads DTGVSQNPRHKITKRGQNVTFRCDPISEHNRLYWYRQTLGQGPEFLTYFQNEAQLEKSRLLSDRFSAERPKGSFSTLEIQRTEQGDSAMYLCASSLDGGRTEAFFGQGTRLTVV.

The genes are TRBV5-6 and TRBJ2-1; TRBD2 agrees at 9 bases. Unmatched junction bases numbered 8, after V lost 4 bases and J lost 3 bases. CDR1 and CDR2 (germline): SGHDT, YYEEEE. This CDR3 spans 16 amino acids. CDR3 DNA: TGTGCCAGCAGCCGTTCAGCGGGGGGTCTCTACAATGAGCAGTTCTTC. Translation: CASSRSAGGLYNEQFF.

V and J are TRBV4-1 and TRBJ2-7; 8 nucleotides line up with TRBD2. Germline-derived CDR1 and CDR2 are MGHRA and YSYEKL. This CDR3 is built from 15 residues. Trimming removed 0 bases from V and 3 bases from J; junction bases left unmatched: 4. The CDR3 loop reads CASSQDTSGYYEQYF. As DNA, the CDR3 is TGCGCCAGCAGCCAAGATACTAGCGGCTACTACGAGCAGTACTTC.

Many counts were recorded for this clonotype. This chain joins TRBV10-3 and TRBJ2-7, with 9 bases aligning to TRBD1. Per the germline V gene, CDR1 is ENHRY and CDR2 is SYGVKD. There are 13 residues in the CDR3. The V gene end was trimmed by 7 bases and the J gene end by 4 bases; junction bases not matched to a gene: 5. CDR3 nucleotides: TGTGCCATCAAAGGGACAGGGCAGTACGAGCAGTACTTC. Protein: CAIKGTGQYEQYF.

V gene TRBV6-5 combines with J gene TRBJ2-7; D may be TRBD1 (6 bases). V gave up 0 bases and J gave up 3 bases, with 12 bases separating them. CDR3 size: 15 residues. From germline, CDR1 is MNHEY and CDR2 SVGAGI. CDR3 residues: CASSYSTGTYYEQYF. In DNA form, the CDR3 reads TGTGCCAGCAGTTACTCGACCGGGACATACTACGAGCAGTACTTC.

The V and J genes are TRBV19 and TRBJ2-7; 16 bases are shared with TRBD2. Germline values: CDR1 LNHDA, CDR2 SQIVND (reference sequence). Trimming at V came to 10 bases and at J to 7 bases, leaving 22 bases not matched to a gene. The CDR3 has 19 amino acids. CDR3 protein: CAMPRRGGTSGGAKYEQYV. CDR3 in DNA: TGTGCCATGCCAAGAAGGGGCGGGACTAGCGGGGGGGCCAAATATGAGCAGTACGTC.

This clonotype was seen ten or more times. The chain links TRBV29-1 to TRBJ1-5; D is perhaps TRBD1 (5 bases). The CDR3 consists of 14 residues. Germline lookup yields CDR1 SQVTM and CDR2 ANQGSEA. Trimming removed 6 bases from V and 4 bases from J, with 16 bases in between. Written as DNA, the CDR3 is TGCAGCGTAGCCACCGGGACTGATAATCAGCCCCAGCATTTT. It codes for CSVATGTDNQPQHF.

This clonotype was seen a few times. This chain uses TRBV7-9 with TRBJ2-5; D is undetermined. This CDR3 is built from 15 residues. Between the trimmed V and J ends, which lost 3 bases and 2 bases, there was a span of 13 bases. CDR1 SEHNR and CDR2 FQNEAQ come from the germline V gene (reference sequence). CDR3 in amino acids: CASSFWTTGQETQYF. In DNA form, the CDR3 reads TGTGCCAGCAGCTTTTGGACGACCGGGCAAGAGACCCAGTACTTC.

The table lists this clonotype with many counts. The chain is built from TRBV12-3 or TRBV12-4 and TRBJ2-7, with TRBD1 identical over 7 bases. With 6 bases clipped from V and 4 bases from J, the junction kept 15 bases outside the gene matches. The CDR3 extends over 16 amino acids. As DNA, the CDR3 is TGTGCCAGCAGCAAAACTCGGGACAGCAAGAATTACGAGCAGTACTTC. Translated: CASSKTRDSKNYEQYF.

The chain combines TRBV29-1 with TRBJ2-5; no firm D call. CDR1 is SQVTM, CDR2 ANQGSEA, per germline. The CDR3 spans 14 residues. The V end was cut by 6 bases, the J end by 5 bases, with 19 bases between. CDR3 sequence (DNA): TGCAGCGTCGGAGTCCCCTTTGTAAGCGAGACCCAGTACTTC. Translation: CSVGVPFVSETQYF. Complete variable domain (other parts from reference TRBV29-1 and TRBJ2-5): SAVISQKPSRDICQRGTSLTIQCQVDSQVTMMFWYRQQPGQSLTLIATANQGSEATYESGFVIDKFPISRPNLTFSTLTVSNMSPEDSSIYLCSVGVPFVSETQYFGPGTRLLVL.

Ten or more counts support this clonotype. The chain links TRBV5-1 to TRBJ1-1, with TRBD1 as a possible D gene (6 bases). This CDR3 is built from 12 residues. Trimming removed 4 bases at V and 11 bases at J, with 15 bases between. CDR1 and CDR2 (germline): SGHRS, YFSETQ. The CDR3 DNA reads TGCGCCAGCAGCAGCGAAGGGGGTCGGGCTTTCTTT. Translating gives CASSSEGGRAFF.

This clonotype has ten or more counts. This rearrangement joins TRBV20-1 to TRBJ2-5; either TRBD1 or TRBD2 may supply D (6 bases each). Per the germline V gene, CDR1 is DFQATT and CDR2 is SNEGSKA (reference sequence). This CDR3 is built from 12 residues. V shed 2 bases and J shed 5 bases, with 9 bases lying between them. CDR3 amino acids: CSARWGAETQYF. DNA for the CDR3: TGCAGTGCTAGATGGGGGGCTGAGACCCAGTACTTC.

This clonotype was picked up many times. The V gene is TRBV6-5, the J gene TRBJ2-2; D uncertain. The CDR3 contains 14 residues. Trimming removed 2 bases from V and 1 base from J, with 5 bases in between. Germline V gene sequence: CDR1 MNHEY, CDR2 SVGAGI. The CDR3 reads CASSYLRNTGELFF. The CDR3 bases are TGTGCCAGCAGTTACCTGAGGAACACCGGGGAGCTGTTTTTT.